One and the same sample provided the 22 T cell receptor beta chains below, sequenced in a study of blood T cell repertoires in COVID-19. Using immunoSEQ multiplex PCR, the repertoire was profiled, and TCRdb retains in-frame clones only, with some absent. The table shows about 250,000 clones, with around 91% occurring only once. Sequencing was performed on PBMCs or T cells enriched from blood (not recorded which). These TCRs come from a woman between 18 and 30 years old who had recovered from COVID-19.

This chain links TRBV2 with TRBJ1-1; the match to TRBD1 covers 9 bases. The CDR3 spans 16 residues. Trimming removed 2 bases from V and 1 base from J; junction bases left unmatched: 5. Germline CDR1 is SNHLY and CDR2 is FYNNEI. The CDR3 reads CASSERTGVKNTEAFF. The CDR3, as DNA: TGTGCCAGCAGTGAAAGGACAGGGGTAAAGAACACTGAAGCTTTCTTT.

The rearrangement uses TRBV7-3 and TRBJ2-5; 9 positions match TRBD2. This CDR3 has 17 residues. V trimming: 2 bases; J trimming: 2 bases; junction bases outside the gene matches: 9. CDR1 and CDR2 (germline): SGHTA, FQGTGA. The CDR3 DNA is TGTGCCAGCAGCTTAGGCCCCAGCGGGGGGACTCAAGAGACCCAGTACTTC. This encodes CASSLGPSGGTQETQYF.

The chain has TRBV6-1 and TRBJ2-3; 8 bases line up with TRBD2. This CDR3 is built from 16 residues. The germline gives CDR1 MNHNS, CDR2 SASEGT. Unmatched junction bases numbered 5, after V lost 1 base and J lost 2 bases. The CDR3 is CASSEGIAGITDTQYF. CDR3 coding DNA: TGTGCCAGCAGTGAAGGTATAGCGGGGATCACAGATACGCAGTATTTT.

The V and J genes are TRBV2 and TRBJ2-1; D possibly corresponds to TRBD2 (7 bases). The CDR3 length is 12 residues. V gave up 7 bases and J gave up 9 bases, with 13 bases separating them. CDR1 is SNHLY and CDR2 is FYNNEI in the germline V gene. The CDR3 here is CASKARGAEQFF. CDR3 coding DNA: TGTGCCAGCAAAGCACGGGGGGCTGAGCAGTTCTTC.

The gene calls are TRBV7-9 and TRBJ1-1; D not resolved. The CDR3 contains 16 residues. V dropped 1 base and J dropped 3 bases, with 15 bases sitting between them. Looked up from germline, CDR1 is SEHNR and CDR2 is FQNEAQ (reference sequence). This chain's CDR3 is CASSLEDPPEDTEAFF. The CDR3 DNA reads as TGTGCCAGCAGCTTAGAGGATCCACCCGAGGACACTGAAGCTTTCTTT.

This chain's CDR3 is CASLSQNYEQYF. In DNA, the CDR3 is TGTGCCAGCTTATCACAGAATTACGAGCAGTACTTC. The rearrangement links TRBV6-5 to TRBJ2-7; D unclear. V shed 8 bases and J shed 4 bases, with 12 bases lying between them. The CDR3 has 12 amino acids. In germline, CDR1 is MNHEY, CDR2 SVGAGI.

About this clone: Additional DNA sequences in this sample encode the identical CDR3. The rearrangement links TRBV18 to TRBJ1-1, with D unresolved. The CDR3 totals 12 residues. Trimming took 2 bases from V and 4 from J, leaving 5 bases between them. Germline CDR1 and CDR2: KGHSH and LQKENI. This chain's CDR3 is CASSPAGTEAFF. CDR3 nucleotide sequence: TGTGCCAGCTCACCAGCGGGCACTGAAGCTTTCTTT.

The J gene is TRBJ1-2, the V gene TRBV2, with D possibly being TRBD1 (5 bases). The CDR3 extends over 15 amino acids. In germline, CDR1 is SNHLY, CDR2 FYNNEI. Trimming pared 7 bases from V and 0 bases from J, leaving 15 bases between. Here the CDR3 reads CASNLGGAPNYGYTF. CDR3 nucleotide sequence: TGTGCCAGCAACCTGGGCGGGGCGCCTAACTATGGCTACACCTTC. The full variable domain, in which reference TRBV2 and TRBJ1-2 provide the parts outside the CDR3, is EPEVTQTPSHQVTQMGQEVILRCVPISNHLYFYWYRQILGQKVEFLVSFYNNEISEKSEIFDDQFSVERPDGSNFTLKIRSTKLEDSAMYFCASNLGGAPNYGYTFGSGTRLTVV.

The rearrangement joins TRBV18 to TRBJ1-1, with 8 bases lining up with TRBD1. Per germline, CDR1 KGHSH and CDR2 LQKENI. After removal of 6 bases from V and 2 bases from J, the junction contained 11 bases not matched to a gene. CDR3 length: 16 amino acids. The chain's CDR3 is CASSSGTGTTNTEAFF. The CDR3 DNA follows: TGTGCCAGCTCTTCCGGGACAGGTACCACCAACACTGAAGCTTTCTTT. The complete variable domain, with remaining parts taken from reference TRBV18 and TRBJ1-1, reads NAGVMQNPRHLVRRRGQEARLRCSPMKGHSHVYWYRQLPEEGLKFMVYLQKENIIDESGMPKERFSAEFPKEGPSILRIQQVVRGDSAAYFCASSSGTGTTNTEAFFGQGTRLTVV.

The chain carries TRBV30 and TRBJ1-4; 7 bases are shared with TRBD1. V lost 1 base to trimming and J lost 5 bases; unmatched junction nucleotides: 1. Germline V gene lookup returns CDR1 GTSNPN and CDR2 SVGIG (reference sequence). This CDR3 has 13 amino acids. The CDR3 nucleotides read TGTGCCTGGAGTGAGGACAGGAATGAAAAACTGTTTTTT. Its translation is CAWSEDRNEKLFF.

The chain has TRBV6-5 and TRBJ1-1; tentative D call: TRBD1 (5 bases). This CDR3 spans 14 amino acids. Germline-derived CDR1 and CDR2 are MNHEY and SVGAGI. Trimming removed 0 bases at V and 3 bases at J, with 8 bases between. CDR3 DNA: TGTGCCAGCAGTTACTCAGGGGCCCACACTGAAGCTTTCTTT. Translated, it gives CASSYSGAHTEAFF.

As for this clone: One junction end disagrees with the germline gene, perhaps due to a read error. J is TRBJ2-1 and V is TRBV11-3; D unresolved. Germline lookup yields CDR1 SGHNT and CDR2 YENEEA. The CDR3 has 11 amino acids. CDR3 DNA sequence: TGTGCCAGCAGCTTCGACAATGAACAGTTCTTC. Encoded protein: CASSFDNEQFF.

V and J are TRBV2 and TRBJ2-5; 15 positions agree with TRBD2. Trimming at V came to 6 bases and at J to 4 bases, leaving 3 bases not matched to a gene. The CDR3 has 15 amino acids. Per germline, CDR1 SNHLY and CDR2 FYNNEI. CDR3 sequence reads: CASSQGLAGGETQYF. The CDR3 DNA reads TGTGCCAGCAGCCAGGGACTAGCGGGGGGAGAGACCCAGTACTTC.

The chain joins TRBV30 to TRBJ2-4, with D perhaps matching TRBD1 (6 bases). Germline V CDR1 and CDR2: GTSNPN, SVGIG (reference sequence). Between the trimmed V and J ends, which lost 5 bases and 6 bases, there was a span of 17 bases. CDR3 size: 14 residues. CDR3 coding DNA: TGTGCCTGGGCGCCAGGGGATTTAGGAAACATTCAGTACTTC. This sequence encodes CAWAPGDLGNIQYF.

V gene TRBV7-9 combines with J gene TRBJ2-7; D is unresolved. The germline V gene encodes CDR1 SEHNR and CDR2 FQNEAQ (reference sequence). V was shortened by 5 bases and J by 2 bases, with 7 bases between the two germline ends. The CDR3 has 12 residues. The CDR3 sequence: CASSPDTYEQYF. Here the CDR3 DNA reads TGTGCCAGCAGCCCCGACACCTACGAGCAGTACTTC.

This chain links TRBV4-1 with TRBJ1-3, with D unclear. Trimming pared 3 bases from V and 4 bases from J, leaving 16 bases between. The CDR3 extends over 16 amino acids. Germline V CDR1 and CDR2: MGHRA, YSYEKL. The CDR3, as DNA: TGCGCCAGCAGCCATGCCGCTGGGCCAGGCGGAAACACCATATATTTT. This gives the protein CASSHAAGPGGNTIYF.

This chain joins TRBV9 and TRBJ2-1; 10 nucleotides match TRBD1. V lost 3 bases and J lost 9; bases outside the gene matches: 12. This CDR3 spans 16 amino acids. Germline values: CDR1 SGDLS, CDR2 YYNGEE. The DNA for the CDR3 is TGTGCCAGCAGCGGATGGGACAGGGGAATGGACGGTGAGCAGTTCTTC. Protein sequence: CASSGWDRGMDGEQFF.

This clone was picked up one time. The rearrangement links TRBV10-3 to TRBJ1-2; possibly TRBD1 for D (5 bases). Trimming stripped 3 bases from V and 0 bases from J, with 14 bases between. Germline V gives CDR1 ENHRY, CDR2 SYGVKD. CDR3 length equals 16 residues. Here the CDR3 reads CAISDFRVKTNYGYTF. As DNA, the CDR3 is TGTGCCATCAGTGATTTCAGGGTGAAAACTAACTATGGCTACACCTTC.

The chain recombines TRBV15 with TRBJ2-5; no clear D. CDR1 and CDR2 (germline): LNHNV, YYDKDF (reference sequence). The CDR3 consists of 13 residues. V lost 5 bases, J lost 5 bases, and 12 bases lay in between. The CDR3 region has the DNA TGTGCCACCAGCCCAGGCTATGGGGAGACCCAGTACTTC. This translates into CATSPGYGETQYF.

The rearrangement uses TRBV5-4 and TRBJ1-3; D not resolved. Germline-derived CDR1 and CDR2 are SGHNT and YYREEE (reference sequence). V lost 4 bases to trimming and J lost 3 bases, with 8 bases between them. This CDR3 is built from 13 residues. Here the CDR3 reads CASSGEDGNTIYF. The CDR3 DNA sequence: TGTGCCAGCAGCGGGGAGGATGGAAACACCATATATTTT.

DNA of the CDR3: TGTGCCAGCAGCGCCGCAGGGCCAGATACGCAGTATTTT. Amino acid sequence: CASSAAGPDTQYF. This chain uses TRBV7-2 with TRBJ2-3, with D possibly matching TRBD1 (5 bases). This CDR3 has 13 amino acids. Germline CDR1 SGHTA, CDR2 FQGNSA. Trimming removed 5 bases from V and 4 bases from J, with 10 bases in between.

This rearrangement joins TRBV13 to TRBJ2-3; tentative D call: TRBD2 (5 bases). Germline values: CDR1 PRHDT, CDR2 FYEKMQ (reference sequence). V lost 1 base, J lost 6 bases, and 11 bases lay in between. CDR3 size: 14 residues. CDR3 region: CASSLVGSFDTQYF. The CDR3 DNA reads as TGTGCCAGCAGCTTAGTTGGGAGTTTCGATACGCAGTATTTT.